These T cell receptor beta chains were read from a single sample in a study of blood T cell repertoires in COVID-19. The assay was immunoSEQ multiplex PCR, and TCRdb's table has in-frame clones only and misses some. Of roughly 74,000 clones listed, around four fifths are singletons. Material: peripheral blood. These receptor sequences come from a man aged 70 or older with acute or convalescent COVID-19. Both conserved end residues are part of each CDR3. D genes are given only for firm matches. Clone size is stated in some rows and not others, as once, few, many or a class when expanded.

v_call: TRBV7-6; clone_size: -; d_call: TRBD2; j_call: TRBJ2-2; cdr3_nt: TGTGCCAGCAGCCCGGGACTAGCGCCCGGGGAGCTGTTTTTT; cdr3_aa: CASSPGLAPGELFF
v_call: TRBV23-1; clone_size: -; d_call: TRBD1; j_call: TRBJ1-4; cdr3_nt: TGCGCCAGCAGCTACAGGGGGCGGTATGAAAAACTGTTTTTT; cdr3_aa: CASSYRGRYEKLFF
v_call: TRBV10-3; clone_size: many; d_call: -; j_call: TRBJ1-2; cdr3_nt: TGTGCCATCAGTGAGCCCGGGCGGGGTGGGGGCTATGGCTACACCTTC; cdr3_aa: CAISEPGRGGGYGYTF
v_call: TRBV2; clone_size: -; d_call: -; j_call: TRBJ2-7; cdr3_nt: TGTGCCAGCAGTGATGAGGTTCTCTCCTACGAGCAGTACTTC; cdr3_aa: CASSDEVLSYEQYF
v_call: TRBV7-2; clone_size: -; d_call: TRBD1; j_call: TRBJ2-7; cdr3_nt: TGTGCCAGCAGCTTAGTATCGGGGACAGGGGTAACCTACGAGCAGTACTTC; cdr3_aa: CASSLVSGTGVTYEQYF
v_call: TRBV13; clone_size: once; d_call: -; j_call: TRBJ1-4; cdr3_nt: TGTGCCAGCAGCTCCGACAGAGCAACTAATGAAAAACTGTTTTTT; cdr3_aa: CASSSDRATNEKLFF
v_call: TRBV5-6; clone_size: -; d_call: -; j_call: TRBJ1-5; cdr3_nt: TGTGCCAGCAGCCCCTGGGGGGGGGCGGCCCATCAGCCCCAGCATTTT; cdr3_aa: CASSPWGGAAHQPQHF
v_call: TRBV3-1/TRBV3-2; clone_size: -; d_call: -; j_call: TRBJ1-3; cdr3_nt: TGTGCCAGCAGCCAAGGTCCAGGAACTGGAAACACCATATATTTT; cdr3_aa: CASSQGPGTGNTIYF
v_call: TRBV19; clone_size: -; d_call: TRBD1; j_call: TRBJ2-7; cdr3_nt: TGTGCCAGTAGCGAGGGACAGGACTACGAGCAGTACTTC; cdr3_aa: CASSEGQDYEQYF
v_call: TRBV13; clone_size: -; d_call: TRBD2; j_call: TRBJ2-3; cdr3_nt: TGTGCCAGCAGCTTCAGACTAGCCGTAGATACGCAGTATTTT; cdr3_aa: CASSFRLAVDTQYF
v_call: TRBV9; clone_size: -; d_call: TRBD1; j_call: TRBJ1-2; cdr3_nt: TGTGCCAGCAGCCCCAGGGGGACTAACTATGGCTACACCTTC; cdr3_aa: CASSPRGTNYGYTF
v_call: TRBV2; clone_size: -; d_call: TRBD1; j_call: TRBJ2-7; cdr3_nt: TGTGCCAGCAGTTACGGGACAGGGGGCGAGCAGTACTTC; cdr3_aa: CASSYGTGGEQYF
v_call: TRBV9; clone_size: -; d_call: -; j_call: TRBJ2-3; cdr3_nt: TGTGCCAGCAGCCCCCCGGCCAGGGCAGATACGCAGTATTTT; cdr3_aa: CASSPPARADTQYF
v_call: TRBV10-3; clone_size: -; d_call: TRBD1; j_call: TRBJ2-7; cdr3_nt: TGTGCCACAGGAGCCGGGACAGGGATCAACGAGCAGTACTTC; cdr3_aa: CATGAGTGINEQYF
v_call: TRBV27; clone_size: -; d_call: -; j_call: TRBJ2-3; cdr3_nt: TGTGCCAGCAGTCCGGGACTGGCCCTAGGCACAGATACGCAGTATTTT; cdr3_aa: CASSPGLALGTDTQYF
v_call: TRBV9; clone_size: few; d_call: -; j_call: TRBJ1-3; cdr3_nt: TGTGCCAGCAGCCCCCCGGACAGCCTCGGAAACACCATATATTTT; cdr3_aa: CASSPPDSLGNTIYF
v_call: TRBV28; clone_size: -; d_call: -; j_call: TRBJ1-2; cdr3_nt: TGTGCCAGCAGATCGAGCAAAACACTAAACTATGGCTACACCTTC; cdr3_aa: CASRSSKTLNYGYTF
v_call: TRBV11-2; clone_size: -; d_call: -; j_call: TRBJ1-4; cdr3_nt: TGTGCCAGCAGCTTATCTGACAACTCTAATGAAAAACTGTTTTTT; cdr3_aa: CASSLSDNSNEKLFF
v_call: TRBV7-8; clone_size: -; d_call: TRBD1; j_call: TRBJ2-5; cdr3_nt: TGTGCCAGCAGCTTAGAGGGGGCAGGGCGCTACCAAGAGACCCAGTACTTC; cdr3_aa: CASSLEGAGRYQETQYF
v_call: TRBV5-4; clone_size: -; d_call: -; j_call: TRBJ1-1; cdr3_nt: TGTGCCAGCAGCGCACAGGGGAACACTGAAGCTTTCTTT; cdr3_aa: CASSAQGNTEAFF
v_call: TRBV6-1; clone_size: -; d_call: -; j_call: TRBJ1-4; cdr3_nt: TGTGCCAGCAGATCCGGACAGTCGATAACTGAAAAACTGTTTTTT; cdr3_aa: CASRSGQSITEKLFF
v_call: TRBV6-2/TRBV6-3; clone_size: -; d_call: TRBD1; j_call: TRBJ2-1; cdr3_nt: TGTGCCAGCAGTTACTCGAGCAGGGGGCTGGATGAGCAGTTCTTC; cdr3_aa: CASSYSSRGLDEQFF
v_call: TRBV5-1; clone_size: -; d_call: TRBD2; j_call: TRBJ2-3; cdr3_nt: TGCGCCAGCAGCCGCCGTGTAGCGGGGGGCACAGATACGCAGTATTTT; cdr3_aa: CASSRRVAGGTDTQYF
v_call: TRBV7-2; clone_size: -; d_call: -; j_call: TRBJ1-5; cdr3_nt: TGTGCCAGCAGCTTAAGTGGGGGCAGTCAGCCCCAGCATTTT; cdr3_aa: CASSLSGGSQPQHF
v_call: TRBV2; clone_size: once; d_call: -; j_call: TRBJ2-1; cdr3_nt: TGTGCCAGCACCACTAGAGCCAATGAGCAGTTCTTC; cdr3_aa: CASTTRANEQFF
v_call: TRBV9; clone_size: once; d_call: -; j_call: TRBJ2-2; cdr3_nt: TGTGCCAGCAGCGTAGGGCGAAGCGCGAACACCGGGGAGCTGTTTTTT; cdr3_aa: CASSVGRSANTGELFF
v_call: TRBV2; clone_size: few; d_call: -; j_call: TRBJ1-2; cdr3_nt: TGTGCCAGCAGTGCGTGGGGAGCTAACTATGGCTACACCTTC; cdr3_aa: CASSAWGANYGYTF
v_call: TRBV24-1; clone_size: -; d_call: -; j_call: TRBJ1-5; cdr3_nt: TGTGCCACCAGTGAGGACAAGGTCAATCAGCCCCAGCATTTT; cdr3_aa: CATSEDKVNQPQHF
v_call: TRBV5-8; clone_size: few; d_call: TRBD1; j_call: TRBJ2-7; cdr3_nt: TGTGCCAGCAGCTTGGGGACCGGGACAGGGCCCTACGAGCAGTACTTC; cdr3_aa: CASSLGTGTGPYEQYF
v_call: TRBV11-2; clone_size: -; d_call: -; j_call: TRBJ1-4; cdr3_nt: TGTGCCAGCAGCCCCATTCCCACGGGTGAAAAACTGTTTTTT; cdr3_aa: CASSPIPTGEKLFF
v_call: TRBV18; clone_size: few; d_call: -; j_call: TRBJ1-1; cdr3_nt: TGTGCCAGCTCATCCACGGGGGACGTGAAAACTGAAGCTTTCTTT; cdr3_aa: CASSSTGDVKTEAFF
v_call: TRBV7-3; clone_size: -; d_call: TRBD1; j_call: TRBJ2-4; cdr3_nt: TGTGCCAGCAGCGACACAGGGGGCAAAAACATTCAGTACTTC; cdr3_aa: CASSDTGGKNIQYF
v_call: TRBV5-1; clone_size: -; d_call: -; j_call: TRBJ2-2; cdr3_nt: TGCGCCAGCAGCTTGGACAGGGATAGAGGCGGGGAGCTGTTTTTT; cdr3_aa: CASSLDRDRGGELFF
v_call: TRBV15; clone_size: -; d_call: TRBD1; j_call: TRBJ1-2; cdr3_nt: TGTGCCACCAGCAGCGACAGGGGGAACTATGGCTACACCTTC; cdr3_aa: CATSSDRGNYGYTF
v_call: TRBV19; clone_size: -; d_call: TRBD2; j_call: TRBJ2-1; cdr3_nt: TGTGCCAGTAGTAACCCTCCGGGACTAGCGGGAGGGTGGCGCTACAATGAGCAGTTCTTC; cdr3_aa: CASSNPPGLAGGWRYNEQFF
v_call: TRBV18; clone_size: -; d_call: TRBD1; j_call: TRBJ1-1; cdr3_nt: TGTGCCAGCTCACCACCGGCTTCAGGGGGCAAGGACACTGAAGCTTTCTTT; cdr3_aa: CASSPPASGGKDTEAFF
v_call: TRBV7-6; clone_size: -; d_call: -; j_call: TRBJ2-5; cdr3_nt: TGTGCCAGCAGTCACAGGGAAGGGACCCAGTACTTC; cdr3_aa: CASSHREGTQYF
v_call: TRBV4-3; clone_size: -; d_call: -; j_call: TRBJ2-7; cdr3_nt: TGCGCCAGCAGCCAAGATCCAACCCCGAGCTCCTACGAGCAGTACTTC; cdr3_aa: CASSQDPTPSSYEQYF
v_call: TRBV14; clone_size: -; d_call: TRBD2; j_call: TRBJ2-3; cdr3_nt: TGTGCCAGCAGCCAATTGGGACTAGCGACGCAGTATTTT; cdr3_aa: CASSQLGLATQYF
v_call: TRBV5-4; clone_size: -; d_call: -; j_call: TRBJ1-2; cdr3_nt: TGTGCCAGCAGCTCGATAGAGGGCTATGGCTACACCTTC; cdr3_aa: CASSSIEGYGYTF
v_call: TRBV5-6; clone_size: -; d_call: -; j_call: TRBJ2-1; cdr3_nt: TGTGCCAGCAGCCTCTGGGACACCCACTCCTACAATGAGCAGTTCTTC; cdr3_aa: CASSLWDTHSYNEQFF
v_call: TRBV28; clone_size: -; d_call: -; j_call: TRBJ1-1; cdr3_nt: TGTGCCGGCCAACGGGGCACTGAAGCTTTCTTT; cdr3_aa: CAGQRGTEAFF
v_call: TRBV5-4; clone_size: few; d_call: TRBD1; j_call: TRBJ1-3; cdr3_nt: TGTGCCAGCAGCTTACAGGGGGCGGTAAACACCATATATTTT; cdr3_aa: CASSLQGAVNTIYF
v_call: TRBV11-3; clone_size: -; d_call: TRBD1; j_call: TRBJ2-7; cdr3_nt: TGTGCCAGCAGCTCGGGACAGCCTCCCTACGAGCAGTACTTC; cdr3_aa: CASSSGQPPYEQYF
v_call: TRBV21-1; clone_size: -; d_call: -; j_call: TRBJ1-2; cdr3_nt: TGTGCCGGTTTAAGGGGAACCCCTTCTAACTATGGCTACACCTTC; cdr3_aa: CAGLRGTPSNYGYTF
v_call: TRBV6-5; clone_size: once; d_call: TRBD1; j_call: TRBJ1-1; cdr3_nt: TGTGCCAGCAGGACGACAGGGGTTCTTGAAGCTTTCTTT; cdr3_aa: CASRTTGVLEAFF
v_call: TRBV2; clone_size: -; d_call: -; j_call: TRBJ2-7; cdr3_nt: TGTGCCAGCAGGACAGCCCCCTACGAGCAGTACTTC; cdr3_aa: CASRTAPYEQYF
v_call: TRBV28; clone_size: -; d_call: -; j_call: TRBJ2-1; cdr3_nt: TGTGCCAGCAGTCCCGCGGGTAGGGCCGCCTACAATGAGCAGTTCTTC; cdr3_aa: CASSPAGRAAYNEQFF